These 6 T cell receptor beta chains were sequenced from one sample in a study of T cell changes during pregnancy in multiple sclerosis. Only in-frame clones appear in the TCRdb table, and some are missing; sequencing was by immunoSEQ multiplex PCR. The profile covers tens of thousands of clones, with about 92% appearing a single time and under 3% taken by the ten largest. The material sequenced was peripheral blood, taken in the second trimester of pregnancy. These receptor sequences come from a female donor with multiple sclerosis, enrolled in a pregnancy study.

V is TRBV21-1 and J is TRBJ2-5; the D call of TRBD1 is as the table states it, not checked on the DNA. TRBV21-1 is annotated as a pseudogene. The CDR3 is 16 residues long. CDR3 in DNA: TGTGCCAGCAGCACCCCGGACAGAAGGGCTAAGGAGACCCAGTACTTC. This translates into CASSTPDRRAKETQYF.

CDR3 bases: TGTGCCAGCAGCCAACGGGGGACTAACCTCGGGGAGCTGTTTTTT. It encodes CASSQRGTNLGELFF. The chain links TRBV16 to TRBJ2-2, with 7 bases that match TRBD2. V shed 2 bases, J shed 7 bases, and the junction held 7 bases outside the gene matches. The CDR3 runs 15 residues. Germline V gene sequence: CDR1 KGHSY, CDR2 FQNENV.

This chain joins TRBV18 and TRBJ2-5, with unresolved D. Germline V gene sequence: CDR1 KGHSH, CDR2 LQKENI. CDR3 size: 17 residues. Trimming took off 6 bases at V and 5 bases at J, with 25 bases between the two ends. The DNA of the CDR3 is TGTGCCAGCTCCCTTGCCCGGAGTACCAACCTTAGGGAGACCCAGTACTTC. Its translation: CASSLARSTNLRETQYF.

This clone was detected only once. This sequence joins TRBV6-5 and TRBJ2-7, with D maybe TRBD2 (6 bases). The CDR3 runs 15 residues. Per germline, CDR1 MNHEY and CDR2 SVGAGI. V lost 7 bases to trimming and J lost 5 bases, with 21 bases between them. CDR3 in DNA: TGTGCCAGCACGCGGACCGGGTCCCCGGGAGACGAGCAGTACTTC. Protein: CASTRTGSPGDEQYF.

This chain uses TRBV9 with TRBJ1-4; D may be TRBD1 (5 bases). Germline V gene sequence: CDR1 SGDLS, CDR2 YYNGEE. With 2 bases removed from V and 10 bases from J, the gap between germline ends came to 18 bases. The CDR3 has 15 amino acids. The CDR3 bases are TGTGCCAGCAGCGTTGGGGCCCTCTCCCAAGGAAAACTGTTTTTT. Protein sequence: CASSVGALSQGKLFF.

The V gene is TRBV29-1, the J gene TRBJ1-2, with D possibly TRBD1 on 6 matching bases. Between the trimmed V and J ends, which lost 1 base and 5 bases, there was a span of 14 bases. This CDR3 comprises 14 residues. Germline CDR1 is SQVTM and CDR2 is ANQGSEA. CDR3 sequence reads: CSVEGQGRGYGYTF. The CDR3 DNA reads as TGCAGCGTTGAAGGCCAGGGGAGGGGGTATGGCTACACCTTC. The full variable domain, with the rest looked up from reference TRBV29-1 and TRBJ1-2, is SAVISQKPSRDICQRGTSLTIQCQVDSQVTMMFWYRQQPGQSLTLIATANQGSEATYESGFVIDKFPISRPNLTFSTLTVSNMSPEDSSIYLCSVEGQGRGYGYTFGSGTRLTVV.